Listed here are 13 T cell receptor beta chains from one sample, sequenced in a study of T cell responses to AZD1222 COVID-19 vaccine. The protocol was immunoSEQ multiplex PCR, while the TCRdb copy is restricted to in-frame clones and leaves out a portion. The sample lists approximately 70,000 clones; 84% were seen once. Sequenced material: peripheral blood, taken on day 0 of AZD1222 vaccination. The receptors were gathered from an adult in good health.

The genes are TRBV27 and TRBJ1-1; 11 bases line up with TRBD1. J was trimmed by 4 bases and V by 2 bases; bases with no gene match: 0. CDR3 length equals 14 residues. Per the germline V gene, CDR1 is MNHEY and CDR2 is SMNVEV (reference sequence). This CDR3 reads CASSLGTGGTEAFF. The CDR3 DNA reads as TGTGCCAGCAGTTTAGGGACAGGGGGCACTGAAGCTTTCTTT.

The rearrangement joins TRBV9 to TRBJ1-1, with TRBD1 identical over 9 bases. The CDR3 runs to 15 residues. Trimming removed 0 bases from V and 3 bases from J; junction bases left unmatched: 3. In germline, CDR1 is SGDLS, CDR2 YYNGEE. The CDR3 bases are TGTGCCAGCAGCGTAGTGGGGGACAGGGACACTGAAGCTTTCTTT. Translation: CASSVVGDRDTEAFF.

The gene calls are TRBV7-6 and TRBJ2-1; D is ambiguous. The V gene lost 1 base and the J gene lost 0 bases, with 10 bases spanning the gap. Germline V gene sequence: CDR1 SGHVS, CDR2 FNYEAQ. This CDR3 contains 16 residues. CDR3 sequence: CASSLGSPSSYNEQFF. CDR3 nucleotides: TGTGCCAGCAGCTTAGGGTCCCCGAGCTCCTACAATGAGCAGTTCTTC.

The rearrangement joins TRBV7-3 to TRBJ2-1, with TRBD2 matching 13 bases. V shed 5 bases and J 7 bases; nucleotides not matched to a gene: 5. The germline CDR1 and CDR2 sequences are SGHTA and FQGTGA. This CDR3 is built from 15 residues. In nucleotides, the CDR3 is TGTGCCAGCAGCGTCGGACTAGCGGGGGTAAATGAGCAGTTCTTC. It codes for CASSVGLAGVNEQFF. The full variable domain, completed using reference TRBV7-3 and TRBJ2-1, is GAGVSQTPSNKVTEKGKYVELRCDPISGHTALYWYRQSLGQGPEFLIYFQGTGAADDSGLPNDRFFAVRPEGSVSTLKIQRTERGDSAVYLCASSVGLAGVNEQFFGPGTRLTVL.

This clone was recorded a few times. The chain joins TRBV9 to TRBJ2-7, with 12 bases matching TRBD1. This CDR3 region has 14 residues. CDR1 and CDR2 from the germline V gene are SGDLS and YYNGEE. V was clipped by 0 bases and J by 9 bases; unmatched bases: 4. The CDR3 loop reads CASSVGGTGGLQYF. CDR3 in DNA: TGTGCCAGCAGCGTAGGGGGGACAGGGGGCTTGCAGTACTTC.

This clone was observed a handful of times. The chain carries TRBV30 and TRBJ2-2; 8 bases are a match to TRBD1. Losses at the gene ends were 2 bases for V and 4 bases for J; bases not matched to a gene: 24. Germline values: CDR1 GTSNPN, CDR2 SVGIG (reference sequence). The CDR3 loop spans 21 amino acids. DNA for the CDR3: TGTGCCTGGAGTCCTCACTCTTTCCCGGGACAGGCAGCTTCGAGCACCGGGGAGCTGTTTTTT. It specifies CAWSPHSFPGQAASSTGELFF.

The chain recombines TRBV7-9 with TRBJ2-1; 16 nucleotides align to TRBD2. The trim removed 5 bases at V and 1 base at J, leaving 5 bases unmatched. CDR1 and CDR2 from the germline V gene are SEHNR and FQNEAQ (reference sequence). The CDR3 length is 18 residues. This CDR3 is CASSPGTSGGASYNEQFF. CDR3 nucleotides: TGTGCCAGCAGCCCGGGGACTAGCGGGGGGGCGTCCTACAATGAGCAGTTCTTC.

A single count supports this clone. This sequence joins TRBV5-1 and TRBJ1-2; D gene unclear. V was cut by 0 bases and J by 0 bases, with 18 bases left in between. The CDR3 totals 18 residues. CDR1 is SGHRS, CDR2 YFSETQ, per germline. The CDR3 protein is CASSLDPVRIPANYGYTF. DNA of the CDR3: TGCGCCAGCAGCTTGGACCCGGTACGCATACCAGCTAACTATGGCTACACCTTC.

The chain joins TRBV7-3 to TRBJ2-5; TRBD2 aligns across 10 bases. CDR1 and CDR2 from the germline V gene are SGHTA and FQGTGA. The junction had 4 bases not matched to a gene; V was cut back by 4 bases and J by 5 bases. CDR3 length: 14 amino acids. CDR3 coding DNA: TGTGCCAGCAGCTCTAGCGGGGGCCGGGAGACCCAGTACTTC. Protein product: CASSSSGGRETQYF. Looking up the rest from reference TRBV7-3 and TRBJ2-5 gives the full variable domain: GAGVSQTPSNKVTEKGKYVELRCDPISGHTALYWYRQSLGQGPEFLIYFQGTGAADDSGLPNDRFFAVRPEGSVSTLKIQRTERGDSAVYLCASSSSGGRETQYFGPGTRLLVL.

The genes are TRBV4-1 and TRBJ2-7, with 8 bases matching TRBD2. Germline lookup yields CDR1 MGHRA and CDR2 YSYEKL. The CDR3 extends over 16 amino acids. After removal of 0 bases from V and 2 bases from J, the junction contained 6 bases not matched to a gene. Here the CDR3 DNA reads TGCGCCAGCAGCCAAGAGCCAGCGGGGGCGACCTACGAGCAGTACTTC. This translates into CASSQEPAGATYEQYF.

The CDR3 spells CASSEMGLVNTGELFF. CDR3 DNA sequence: TGCGCCAGCAGCGAGATGGGACTAGTGAACACCGGGGAGCTGTTTTTT. V usage is TRBV5-1 and J usage is TRBJ2-2, with 8 nucleotides matching TRBD2. This CDR3 contains 16 residues. Germline-derived CDR1 and CDR2 are SGHRS and YFSETQ. The ends lost 4 bases at V and 1 base at J; junction bases unmatched: 6.

This sequence joins TRBV10-2 and TRBJ2-5; D is ambiguous. CDR3 length equals 14 residues. With 6 bases removed from V and 1 base from J, the gap between germline ends came to 12 bases. Germline-derived CDR1 and CDR2 are WSHSY and SAAADI. The CDR3 loop reads CASSPINIQETQYF. The CDR3 DNA reads TGCGCCAGCAGCCCAATAAATATCCAAGAGACCCAGTACTTC.

This chain connects TRBV7-3 to TRBJ2-1; D may be TRBD1 (6 bases). The length of the CDR3 is 13 residues. Germline assignment: CDR1 SGHTA and CDR2 FQGTGA. V was cut by 1 base and J by 7 bases, with 8 bases left in between. This CDR3 reads CASSLIGQNEQFF. The CDR3 DNA follows: TGTGCCAGCAGCTTAATCGGACAGAATGAGCAGTTCTTC.